A single sample is the source of the 23 T cell receptor beta chains below, sequenced in a study of early T cells in non-severe SARS-CoV-2 infection. TCRdb passed the 5' RACE reads through MiXCR, listing each CDR3 protein once. The sample lists tens of thousands of distinct CDR3 sequences; approximately 3.8% were seen once. Material for sequencing was whole blood. The origin of the receptors is an adult who was a healthcare worker with PCR-confirmed SARS-CoV-2 infection or an uninfected control (not recorded which).

Ten or more counts support this clonotype. The CDR3 loop reads CASSLEGGEAFF. The CDR3 DNA sequence: TGTGCCAGCAGCTTAGAGGGGGGGGAAGCTTTCTTT. V usage is TRBV7-6 and J usage is TRBJ1-1; tentatively, D is TRBD1 (6 bases). The CDR3 loop spans 12 amino acids. Germline V gene lookup returns CDR1 SGHVS and CDR2 FNYEAQ. V was pared by 1 base and J by 8 bases, with 8 bases between.

This clonotype was observed at least ten times. The chain combines TRBV19 with TRBJ2-3; D not resolved. Trimming took 4 bases from V and 6 from J, leaving 8 bases between them. In germline, CDR1 is LNHDA, CDR2 SQIVND (reference sequence). This CDR3 is built from 12 residues. This CDR3 is CASSNSLDTQYF. CDR3 coding DNA: TGTGCCAGTAGTAATTCGCTGGATACGCAGTATTTT.

A few counts support this clonotype. The chain recombines TRBV29-1 with TRBJ1-2; D is unclear. V lost 4 bases and J lost 7, with 16 bases in between. From germline, CDR1 is SQVTM and CDR2 ANQGSEA. This CDR3 has 13 amino acids. The CDR3 spells CSVGAANTFGYTF. CDR3 sequence (DNA): TGCAGCGTTGGGGCCGCAAACACTTTTGGCTACACCTTC.

By frequency in the sample, this clonotype is medium-sized. The rearrangement links TRBV12-3 or TRBV12-4 to TRBJ1-5; TRBD1 matches 7 bases. Trimming at V came to 6 bases and at J to 2 bases, leaving 7 bases not matched to a gene. This CDR3 is built from 15 residues. The CDR3 sequence is CASSPGGIGNQPQHF. The CDR3 nucleotides read TGTGCCAGCAGCCCAGGGGGTATCGGCAATCAGCCCCAGCATTTT.

This clonotype was detected many times. A junction end diverges from the germline sequence, so it may reflect a read error. The chain recombines TRBV11-2 with TRBJ2-7, with 10 bases aligning to TRBD2. There are 14 residues in the CDR3. Germline V lookup: CDR1 SGHAT, CDR2 FQNNGV. The CDR3 DNA reads as TGTGCCAGCAGCTTAGCGCTAGCGGGAGCCCCTAGTAACTTC. Protein product: CASSLALAGAPSNF. The full variable domain, with the rest looked up from reference TRBV11-2 and TRBJ2-7, is EAGVAQSPRYKIIEKRQSVAFWCNPISGHATLYWYQQILGQGPKLLIQFQNNGVVDDSQLPKDRFSAERLKGVDSTLKIQPAKLEDSAVYLCASSLALAGAPSNFGPGTRLTVT.

This clonotype showed up many times. The V gene is TRBV5-5, the J gene TRBJ2-7; 8 bases are shared with TRBD1. Germline CDR1 SGHKS, CDR2 YYEKEE (reference sequence). The J segment lost 4 bases and the V segment lost 4 bases, leaving 4 bases of the junction unmatched. This CDR3 contains 13 residues. The CDR3 protein is CASSRTGPYEQYF. Written as DNA, the CDR3 is TGTGCCAGCAGCCGGACAGGGCCTTACGAGCAGTACTTC.

This clonotype was counted between two and nine times. V usage is TRBV5-4 and J usage is TRBJ2-3; 11 bases match TRBD2. V shed 4 bases and J 6 bases; nucleotides not matched to a gene: 13. CDR3 length: 17 amino acids. CDR1 and CDR2 (germline): SGHNT, YYREEE (reference sequence). This chain's CDR3 is CASSEPGVAGGPDTQYF. The CDR3 DNA sequence: TGTGCCAGCAGCGAGCCTGGGGTAGCGGGGGGGCCCGATACGCAGTATTTT.

This clonotype has a count of ten or more. The chain couples TRBV3-2 to TRBJ2-7; the table's D call, TRBD1, has no DNA check behind it. TRBV3-2 is assigned pseudogene status. This CDR3 comprises 15 residues. The CDR3 loop is CASSQGVGGIVEQYF. The DNA for the CDR3 is TGTGCCAGCAGCCAAGGGGTCGGGGGGATAGTCGAGCAGTACTTC.

This clonotype was seen more than once but under ten times. V usage is TRBV6-5 and J usage is TRBJ1-6; the D is unclear. Per germline, CDR1 MNHEY and CDR2 SVGAGI. CDR3 length: 15 amino acids. Trimming stripped 6 bases from V and 5 bases from J, with 14 bases between. CDR3 sequence reads: CASRTSGVDNSPLHF. Written as DNA, the CDR3 is TGTGCCAGCAGGACCTCCGGGGTGGATAATTCACCCCTCCACTTT.

Of note for this clonotype: Germline is not matched at one junction end, which may reflect a read error. This chain joins TRBV7-7 and TRBJ2-5; no definite D call. Germline CDR1 is SSHAT and CDR2 is FNYEAQ (reference sequence). CDR3 length: 14 residues. CDR3 in DNA: TGTGCTAGCAGCCCCGACACGTACCAAGAGACCCAGTACTTC. This gives the protein CASSPDTYQETQYF.

This clonotype was detected many times. The chain joins TRBV27 to TRBJ1-1; perhaps TRBD1 as D (5 bases). The germline V gene encodes CDR1 MNHEY and CDR2 SMNVEV (reference sequence). CDR3 size: 13 residues. Trimming cost V 6 bases and J 8 bases, with 16 bases left between them. Here the CDR3 reads CASSYTGSGEAFF. The CDR3 DNA reads TGTGCCAGCAGCTATACAGGTTCTGGGGAAGCTTTCTTT.

This clonotype was recorded at least ten times. The chain recombines TRBV6-5 with TRBJ2-1, with D possibly being TRBD1 (5 bases). V lost 4 bases and J lost 5, with 6 bases in between. From germline, CDR1 is MNHEY and CDR2 SVGAGI. The CDR3 extends over 12 amino acids. CDR3 sequence: CASSSRDNEQFF. The CDR3 region has the DNA TGTGCCAGCAGTTCCAGGGACAATGAGCAGTTCTTC.

This clonotype is medium-sized. The chain joins TRBV28 to TRBJ1-2; 9 bases match TRBD1. Germline V gene data show CDR1 as MDHEN and CDR2 as SYDVKM. Trimming at V came to 3 bases and at J to 1 base, leaving 6 bases not matched to a gene. CDR3 length equals 16 residues. CDR3 coding DNA: TGTGCCAGCAGTTTGGCTGGGACAGGGTATAACTATGGCTACACCTTC. Its protein product is CASSLAGTGYNYGYTF.

Judged by abundance, this clonotype is medium-sized (0.01 to 0.1%). V is TRBV20-1 and J is TRBJ1-5; the D is unclear. Germline-derived CDR1 and CDR2 are DFQATT and SNEGSKA (reference sequence). The CDR3 contains 14 residues. V lost 0 bases to trimming and J lost 0 bases, with 6 bases between them. CDR3 sequence (DNA): TGCAGTGCTAGAGAATGGGGTAGCAATCAGCCCCAGCATTTT. This gives the protein CSAREWGSNQPQHF.

CDR3 DNA: TGTGCCAGCAGCTTAGAGGTTCTGGGAAGCAGCGAGCAGTACTTC. Amino acids: CASSLEVLGSSEQYF. This sequence joins TRBV11-2 and TRBJ2-7; no clear D gene. The CDR3 covers 15 residues. Germline-derived CDR1 and CDR2 are SGHAT and FQNNGV. Deletions cut 0 bases from V and 6 bases from J, with 15 bases between.

Ten or more counts support this clonotype. This chain joins TRBV29-1 and TRBJ2-1; 10 bases match TRBD2. V shed 3 bases, J shed 2 bases, and the junction held 10 bases outside the gene matches. Germline V gives CDR1 SQVTM, CDR2 ANQGSEA. The CDR3 is 17 amino acids. CDR3 bases: TGCAGCGTTGATTACGTCCTAGCGGGAGACGCCTACAATGAGCAGTTCTTC. Residues: CSVDYVLAGDAYNEQFF.

This clonotype was recorded at least ten times. The chain is built from TRBV11-3 and TRBJ2-7; 13 nucleotides align to TRBD2. The CDR3 consists of 16 residues. CDR1 SGHNT and CDR2 YENEEA come from the germline V gene. V was pared by 4 bases and J by 6 bases, with 9 bases of the junction left unmatched. This chain's CDR3 is CASSSPGTSGIREQYF. The CDR3 DNA is TGTGCCAGCAGCTCCCCCGGGACTAGCGGGATCCGCGAGCAGTACTTC.

This clonotype was seen repeatedly, ten times or more. The chain links TRBV11-2 to TRBJ2-5; 8 positions match TRBD2. Germline lookup yields CDR1 SGHAT and CDR2 FQNNGV. The CDR3 sequence is 14 residues long. The V gene end was trimmed by 5 bases and the J gene end by 4 bases; junction bases not matched to a gene: 6. CDR3 DNA sequence: TGTGCCAGCAGCCTAAGCGGGAGACCAGAGACCCAGTACTTC. This gives the protein CASSLSGRPETQYF.

Only a few counts were recorded for this clonotype. The chain joins TRBV11-2 to TRBJ1-1; the D is unclear. Trimming removed 5 bases from V and 2 bases from J, with 18 bases in between. This CDR3 spans 16 amino acids. Germline-derived CDR1 and CDR2 are SGHAT and FQNNGV. CDR3: CASSLPTRDLNTEAFF. The CDR3 DNA sequence: TGTGCCAGCAGCCTACCGACTCGAGACCTTAACACTGAAGCTTTCTTT. Using reference TRBV11-2 and TRBJ1-1 for the parts outside the CDR3, the full variable domain is EAGVAQSPRYKIIEKRQSVAFWCNPISGHATLYWYQQILGQGPKLLIQFQNNGVVDDSQLPKDRFSAERLKGVDSTLKIQPAKLEDSAVYLCASSLPTRDLNTEAFFGQGTRLTVV.

In its sample, this clonotype was seen many times. J is TRBJ1-5 and V is TRBV6-5; 8 positions agree with TRBD1. J was trimmed by 7 bases and V by 6 bases; bases with no gene match: 8. Germline values: CDR1 MNHEY, CDR2 SVGAGI. This CDR3 comprises 14 residues. CDR3 residues: CASRRTGRGQPQHF. CDR3 coding DNA: TGTGCCAGCAGGCGGACAGGGAGGGGGCAGCCCCAGCATTTT.

Many counts were recorded for this clonotype. The J gene is TRBJ2-7, the V gene TRBV7-2; D ambiguous. The germline V gene has CDR1 SGHTA and CDR2 FQGNSA. Trimming left V 3 bases short and J 1 base short, with 7 bases between. This CDR3 contains 13 residues. The CDR3, as DNA: TGTGCCAGCAGCTTTCAACCTTCCTACGAGCAGTACTTC. The encoded protein is CASSFQPSYEQYF.

By share, this clonotype ranks as medium-sized (0.01 to 0.1%). The chain has TRBV6-6 and TRBJ1-2; maybe TRBD1 (6 bases). The CDR3 spans 15 residues. The germline V and J ends were trimmed by 7 bases and 3 bases, with 18 bases remaining between them. Germline V gene data show CDR1 as MNHNY and CDR2 as SVGAGI (reference sequence). Here the CDR3 DNA reads TGTGCCAGCACCGATCGTAAGGGACACCACTATGGCTACACCTTC. Residues: CASTDRKGHHYGYTF.

This clonotype was recorded many times. The chain links TRBV7-3 to TRBJ2-5; D remains ambiguous. The CDR3 extends over 13 amino acids. CDR1 SGHTA and CDR2 FQGTGA come from the germline V gene. V lost 9 bases, J lost 5 bases, and 16 bases lay in between. CDR3 amino acids: CASSRSRTETQYF. The CDR3 DNA follows: TGTGCCAGTAGCAGGTCGAGGACGGAGACCCAGTACTTC.